This T cell receptor (beta chain) was documented in a study of breast tumors, draining lymph nodes, adjacent tissues. General study points: Compared with basal-like, luminal-like tumors shared significantly more repertoire with nontumor tissue. Tumor repertoires ranked between lymph nodes and nontumor tissue in diversity, with V and J gene preferences.

Breast cancer patients provided tissue from their axillary draining lymph nodes. Each CDR3 protein is one row after TCRdb ran MiXCR on the multiplex PCR reads. The data contain 120,000 or so distinct CDR3 sequences, just under 20% of them singletons. After removal of 10 bases from V and 5 bases from J, the junction contained 9 bases not matched to a gene. The CDR3 covers 13 residues. The germline gives CDR1 MNHNS, CDR2 SASEGT. This clonotype showed up just a few times. Its matching antigen is unknown. The chain joins TRBV6-1 to TRBJ2-3; TRBD1 matches at 7 bases. This receptor was taken from a female donor with breast cancer. Some clones in this sample may be carry-over from other donors' samples. Sequenced sample: axillary lymph node tissue. The CDR3 nucleotides are TGTGCCACCTCACAGGGGTTAAGAGATACGCAGTATTTT. It specifies CATSQGLRDTQYF.